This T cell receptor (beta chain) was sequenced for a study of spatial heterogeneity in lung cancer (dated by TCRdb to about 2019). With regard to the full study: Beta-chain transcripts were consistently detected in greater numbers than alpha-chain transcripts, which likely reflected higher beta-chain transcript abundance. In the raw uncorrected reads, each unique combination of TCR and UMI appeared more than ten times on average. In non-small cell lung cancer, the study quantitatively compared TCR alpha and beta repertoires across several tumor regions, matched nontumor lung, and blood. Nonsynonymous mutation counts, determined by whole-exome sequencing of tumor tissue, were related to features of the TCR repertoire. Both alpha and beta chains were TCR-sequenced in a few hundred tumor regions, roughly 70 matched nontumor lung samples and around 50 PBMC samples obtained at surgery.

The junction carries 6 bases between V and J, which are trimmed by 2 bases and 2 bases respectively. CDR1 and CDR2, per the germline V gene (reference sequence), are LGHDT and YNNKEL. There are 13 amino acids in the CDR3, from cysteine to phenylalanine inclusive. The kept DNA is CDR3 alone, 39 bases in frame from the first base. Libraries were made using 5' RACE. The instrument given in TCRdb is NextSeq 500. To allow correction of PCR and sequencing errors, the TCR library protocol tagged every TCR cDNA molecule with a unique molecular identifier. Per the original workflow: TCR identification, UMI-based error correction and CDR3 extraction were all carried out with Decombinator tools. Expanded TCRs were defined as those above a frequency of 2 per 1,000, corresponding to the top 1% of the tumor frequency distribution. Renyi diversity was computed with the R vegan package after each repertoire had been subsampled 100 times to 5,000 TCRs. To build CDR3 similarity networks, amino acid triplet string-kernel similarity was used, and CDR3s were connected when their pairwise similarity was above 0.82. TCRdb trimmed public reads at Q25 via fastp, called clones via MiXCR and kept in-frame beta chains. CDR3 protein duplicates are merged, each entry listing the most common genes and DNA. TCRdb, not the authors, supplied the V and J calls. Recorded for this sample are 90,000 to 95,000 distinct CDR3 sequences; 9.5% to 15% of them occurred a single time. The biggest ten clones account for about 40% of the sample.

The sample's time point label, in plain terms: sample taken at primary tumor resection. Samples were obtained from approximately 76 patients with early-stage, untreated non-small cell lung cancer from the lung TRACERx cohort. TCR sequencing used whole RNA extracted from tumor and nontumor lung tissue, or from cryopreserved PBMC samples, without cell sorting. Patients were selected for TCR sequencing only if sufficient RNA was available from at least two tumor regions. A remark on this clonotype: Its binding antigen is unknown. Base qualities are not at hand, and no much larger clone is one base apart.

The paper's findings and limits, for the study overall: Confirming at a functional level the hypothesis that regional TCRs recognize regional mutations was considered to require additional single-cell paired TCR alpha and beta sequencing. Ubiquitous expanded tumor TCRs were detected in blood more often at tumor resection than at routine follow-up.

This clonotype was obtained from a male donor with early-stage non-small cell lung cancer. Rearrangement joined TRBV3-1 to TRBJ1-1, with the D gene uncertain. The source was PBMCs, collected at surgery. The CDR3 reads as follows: CASSQWPNTEAFF. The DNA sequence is TGTGCCAGCAGCCAATGGCCAAACACTGAAGCTTTCTTT.